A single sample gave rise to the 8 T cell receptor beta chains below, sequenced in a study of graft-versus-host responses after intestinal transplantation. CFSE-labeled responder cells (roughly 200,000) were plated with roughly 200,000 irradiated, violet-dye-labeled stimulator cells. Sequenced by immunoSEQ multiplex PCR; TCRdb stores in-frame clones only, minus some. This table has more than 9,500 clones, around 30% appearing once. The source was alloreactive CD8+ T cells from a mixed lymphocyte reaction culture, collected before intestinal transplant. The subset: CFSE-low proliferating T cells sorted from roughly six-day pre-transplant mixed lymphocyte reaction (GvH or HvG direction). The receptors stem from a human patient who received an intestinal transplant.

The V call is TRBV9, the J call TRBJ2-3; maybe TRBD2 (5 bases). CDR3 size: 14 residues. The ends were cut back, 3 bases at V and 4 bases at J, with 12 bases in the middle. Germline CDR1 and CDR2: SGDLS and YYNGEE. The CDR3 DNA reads TGTGCCAGCAGCGATCGAGGGAGCGCAGATACGCAGTATTTT. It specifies CASSDRGSADTQYF.

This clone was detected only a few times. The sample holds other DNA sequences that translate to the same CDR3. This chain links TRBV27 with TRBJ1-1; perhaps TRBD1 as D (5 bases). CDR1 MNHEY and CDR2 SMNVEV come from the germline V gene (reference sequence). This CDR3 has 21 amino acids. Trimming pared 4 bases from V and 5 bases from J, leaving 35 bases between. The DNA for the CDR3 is TGTGCCAGCAGTTCGGGAACCTTGGACCGGGGCCGGGAGGGAGGGGAGACTGAAGCTTTCTTT. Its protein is CASSSGTLDRGREGGETEAFF.

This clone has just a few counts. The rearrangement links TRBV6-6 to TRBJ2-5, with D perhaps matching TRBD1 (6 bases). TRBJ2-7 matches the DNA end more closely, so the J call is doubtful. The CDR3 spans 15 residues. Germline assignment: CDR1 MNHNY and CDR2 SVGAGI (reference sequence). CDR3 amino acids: CASSPGAGANYEQYF. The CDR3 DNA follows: TGTGCCAGCAGCCCCGGAGCAGGGGCTAACTACGAGCAGTACTTC.

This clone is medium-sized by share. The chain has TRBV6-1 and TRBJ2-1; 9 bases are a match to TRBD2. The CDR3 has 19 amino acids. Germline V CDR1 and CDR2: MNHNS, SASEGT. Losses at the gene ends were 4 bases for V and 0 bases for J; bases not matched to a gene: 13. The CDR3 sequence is CASSGGGSGSTLSYNEQFF. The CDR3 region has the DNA TGTGCCAGCAGTGGGGGGGGTAGCGGGAGCACCCTCTCCTACAATGAGCAGTTCTTC.

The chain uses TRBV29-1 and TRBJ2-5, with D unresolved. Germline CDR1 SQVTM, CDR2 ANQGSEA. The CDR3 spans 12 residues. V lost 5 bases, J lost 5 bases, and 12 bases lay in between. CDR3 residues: CSVPRSGETQYF. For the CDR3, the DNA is TGCAGCGTTCCTAGGTCTGGGGAGACCCAGTACTTC.

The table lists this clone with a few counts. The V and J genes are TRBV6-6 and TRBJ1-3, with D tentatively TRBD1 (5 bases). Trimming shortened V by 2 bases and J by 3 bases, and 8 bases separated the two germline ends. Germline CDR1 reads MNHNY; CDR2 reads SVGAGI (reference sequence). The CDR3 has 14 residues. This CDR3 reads CASSYRGLGNTIYF. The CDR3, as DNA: TGTGCCAGCAGTTACCGGGGACTTGGAAACACCATATATTTT.

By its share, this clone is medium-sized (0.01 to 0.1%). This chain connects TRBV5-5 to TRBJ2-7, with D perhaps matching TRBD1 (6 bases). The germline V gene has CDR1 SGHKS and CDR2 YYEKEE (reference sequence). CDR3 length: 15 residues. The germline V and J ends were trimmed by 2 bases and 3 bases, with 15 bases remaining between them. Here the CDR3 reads CASSFGAGENYEQYF. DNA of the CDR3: TGTGCCAGCAGCTTTGGCGCAGGGGAGAACTACGAGCAGTACTTC. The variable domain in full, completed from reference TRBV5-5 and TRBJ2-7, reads DAGVTQSPTHLIKTRGQQVTLRCSPISGHKSVSWYQQVLGQGPQFIFQYYEKEERGRGNFPDRFSARQFPNYSSELNVNALLLGDSALYLCASSFGAGENYEQYFGPGTRLTVT.

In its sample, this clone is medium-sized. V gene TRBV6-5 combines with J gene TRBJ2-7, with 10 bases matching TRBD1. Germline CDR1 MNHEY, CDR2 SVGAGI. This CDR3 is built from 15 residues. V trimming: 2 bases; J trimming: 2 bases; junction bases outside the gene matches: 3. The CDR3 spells CASSYPGQGTYEQYF. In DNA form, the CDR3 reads TGTGCCAGCAGTTACCCGGGACAGGGGACCTACGAGCAGTACTTC.